This TCR beta chain was captured in a study of blood T cell repertoires in COVID-19. Study overall: Nucleic acid was either cDNA or gDNA, and it came from T cells, B-cell-depleted T cells, or PBMCs.

Trimming removed 8 bases from V and 8 bases from J; junction bases left unmatched: 13. The CDR3 is 14 residues long. The germline V gene has CDR1 SNHLY and CDR2 FYNNEI. Authors' analysis steps: For nucleated cells, counts were estimated from reference gene primer amplification. Assay used: immunoSEQ multiplex PCR; TCRdb lists only in-frame clones, some missing. D and trimming were read from the DNA, whereas the V and J calls and clone size are those reported in that table. The table shows approximately 440,000 clones, with approximately 88% occurring only once. Enrollment of patients from Seattle took place during active infection, with longitudinal follow-up.

The source of this sequence is a woman between 45 and 60 years old with COVID-19, enrolled during active disease. The sample consisted of peripheral blood. This rearrangement joins TRBV2 to TRBJ1-2; TRBD1 agrees at 8 bases. Written as DNA, the CDR3 is TGTGCCAGCGCTGATACGGACAGGGCTCAAGGCTACACCTTC. It yields the protein CASADTDRAQGYTF.